The following is a T cell receptor (beta chain) sequence with its context. The data were obtained in a study of blood T cell repertoires in COVID-19. At the level of the study: Some COVID-19 samples were acute and others convalescent; all came from the United States, Italy and Spain.

Original handling: Estimates of nucleated cell counts were drawn from the amplification of reference gene primers. Only in-frame clones appear in the TCRdb table, and some are missing; sequencing was by immunoSEQ multiplex PCR. The V and J calls and clone size were taken over from that table, and D and trimming were inferred from the DNA. Seen here are roughly 170,000 clones, 70% to 90% observed once, and the top ten hold under 25%. V shed 7 bases and J shed 5 bases, with 14 bases lying between them. The V gene's germline CDR1 is MNHEY and CDR2 SVGAGI. This CDR3 spans 13 amino acids. This rearrangement joins TRBV6-5 to TRBJ1-2; D is ambiguous. The sequence came from a man between 65 and 85 years old with active or convalescent COVID-19. Sequencing was done on a sample of peripheral blood. The CDR3 DNA reads as TGTGCCAGCATGTCGGACTCCACGTATGGCTACACCTTC. This codes for CASMSDSTYGYTF.